This T cell receptor (beta chain) came from a study of blood T cell repertoires in COVID-19. Data came from immunoSEQ multiplex PCR; TCRdb stores just in-frame clones and leaves some out. The sample has approximately 250,000 clones; about 86% are singletons. Only a few counts were recorded for this clone. The V and J ends lost 3 bases and 6 bases, in that order; junction bases with no gene match: 6. Per germline, CDR1 LNHDA and CDR2 SQIVND (reference sequence). The CDR3 runs 15 residues. Sequencing was done on a sample of peripheral blood. This sequence was found in a young man with active or convalescent COVID-19. The chain couples TRBV19 to TRBJ1-5, with TRBD1 matching 9 bases. The DNA for the CDR3 is TGTGCCAGTAGTATCATGGGACAGGGAGGTCAGCCCCAGCATTTT. It translates to CASSIMGQGGQPQHF.